Reported below is one T cell receptor beta chain. TCRdb's copy holds only in-frame clones and misses some; the assay was immunoSEQ multiplex PCR. The profile covers 75,000 to 80,000 clones, with approximately 92% appearing a single time and 0.65% to 0.75% taken by the ten largest. The data originate from a study of T cell changes during pregnancy in multiple sclerosis. The ends were cut back, 1 base at V and 0 bases at J, with 10 bases in the middle. The CDR3 runs 17 residues. Germline V gene lookup returns CDR1 SEHNR and CDR2 FQNEAQ (reference sequence). Here the sequenced sample was peripheral blood, taken in the second trimester of pregnancy. The rearrangement joins TRBV7-9 to TRBJ1-6; a weak D match, TRBD1 (5 bases). This receptor was obtained from a female donor in good health, enrolled as a control in a pregnancy study. The CDR3 DNA reads as TGTGCCAGCAGCTTAGGCCAGGGTAGCTCCTATAATTCACCCCTCCACTTT. Translated: CASSLGQGSSYNSPLHF. The full variable domain, with the rest looked up from reference TRBV7-9 and TRBJ1-6, is DTGVSQNPRHKITKRGQNVTFRCDPISEHNRLYWYRQTLGQGPEFLTYFQNEAQLEKSRLLSDRFSAERPKGSFSTLEIQRTEQGDSAMYLCASSLGQGSSYNSPLHFGNGTRLTVT.